This passage covers 15 T cell receptor beta chains from one sample sequenced in a study of blood T cells in healthy people across ages (dated by TCRdb to about 2015). The library was prepared using 5' RACE. Sequencing was carried out with an Illumina HiSeq 2500. A second roughly 6 to 11 cycle PCR used a sample-barcoded 5' primer and a J-beta primer mix. TCRdb reworked the public reads: Q25 trimming with fastp, MiXCR clone assembly, productive beta chains retained. Every distinct CDR3 protein forms one entry, paired with its most common genes and DNA. In all, the sample holds around 1.1 million distinct CDR3 sequences, and 35% to 45% of those were seen once. The leading ten clones occupy around 14% of the sample. What was sequenced was blood. Receptors were obtained from a man younger than 35 in good health.

This chain connects TRBV27 to TRBJ1-5, with TRBD1 as a possible D gene (5 bases). The CDR3 spans 15 residues. The germline V gene encodes CDR1 MNHEY and CDR2 SMNVEV (reference sequence). The V end was cut by 0 bases, the J end by 4 bases, with 10 bases between. CDR3 sequence reads: CASSLSRGRNQPQHF. The DNA of the CDR3 is TGTGCCAGCAGTTTATCGAGGGGCCGGAATCAGCCCCAGCATTTT.

This clonotype came up a few times. The genes are TRBV29-1 and TRBJ2-4, with 7 nucleotides matching TRBD1. CDR1 and CDR2 (germline): SQVTM, ANQGSEA. V shed 6 bases, J shed 7 bases, and the junction held 6 bases outside the gene matches. The CDR3 consists of 12 residues. DNA for the CDR3: TGCAGCGTCGCGACAGGGTTTAACATTCAGTACTTC. Its protein is CSVATGFNIQYF.

This clonotype has only a few counts. The chain recombines TRBV11-2 with TRBJ1-1; TRBD1 might be the D (5 bases). The CDR3 covers 14 residues. With 5 bases removed from V and 5 bases from J, the gap between germline ends came to 15 bases. The germline V gene encodes CDR1 SGHAT and CDR2 FQNNGV. The CDR3 here is CASSPRGEWTEAFF. In nucleotides, the CDR3 is TGTGCCAGCAGCCCCCGGGGGGAGTGGACTGAAGCTTTCTTT.

The chain carries TRBV4-3 and TRBJ1-4, with TRBD1 as a possible D gene (5 bases). Germline lookup yields CDR1 LGHNA and CDR2 YSLEER. The CDR3 totals 15 residues. V lost 0 bases and J 8 bases, leaving 13 bases between the germline ends. The CDR3: CASSQEFSGREKLFF. The CDR3 nucleotides read TGCGCCAGCAGCCAAGAATTCTCAGGGCGCGAAAAACTGTTTTTT.

The chain employs TRBV5-1 and TRBJ2-4, with TRBD2 matching 8 bases. V trimming: 2 bases; J trimming: 6 bases; junction bases outside the gene matches: 7. CDR1 and CDR2 (germline): SGHRS, YFSETQ. The CDR3 extends over 15 amino acids. As DNA, the CDR3 is TGCGCCAGCAGCTTTAGCGGGGCTGGGGGAAACATTCAGTACTTC. It translates to CASSFSGAGGNIQYF.

Turning to this clonotype: The junction departs from germline at one end; a sequencing error may be responsible. V is TRBV12-3 or TRBV12-4 and J is TRBJ2-1, with 9 bases fitting TRBD1. This CDR3 is 15 amino acids long. For the CDR3, the DNA is TGTGCCGGCAGCGGACAGGGGCCGCACTACAATGAGCAGTTCTTC. Translated: CAGSGQGPHYNEQFF.

The chain is built from TRBV12-3 or TRBV12-4 and TRBJ1-1, with 7 bases matching TRBD1. This CDR3 contains 14 residues. J lost 8 bases, V lost 3 bases, and 9 bases had no gene match. As DNA, the CDR3 is TGTGCCAGCAGTTTGGGGCAGGGGGGGATAGAAGCTTTCTTT. Translation: CASSLGQGGIEAFF.

This clonotype was picked up a small number of times. CDR3 sequence reads: CASSWTGKRNQPQHF. CDR3 in DNA: TGTGCCAGCAGTTGGACAGGGAAGAGAAATCAGCCCCAGCATTTT. The rearrangement links TRBV27 to TRBJ1-5, with TRBD1 matching over 8 bases. The CDR3 is made up of 15 amino acids. V gave up 4 bases and J gave up 4 bases; unmatched junction bases: 6. Germline V gives CDR1 MNHEY, CDR2 SMNVEV (reference sequence).

Note on this clonotype: Relative to the germline gene, one junction end is altered; a read error may explain this. CDR3 sequence reads: CAGSPLLVASTDTQYF. CDR3 bases: TGTGCCGGCTCACCCCTCCTGGTCGCGAGCACAGATACGCAGTATTTT. The V gene is TRBV18, the J gene TRBJ2-3; no firm D call. There are 16 residues in the CDR3. Per germline, CDR1 KGHSH and CDR2 LQKENI.

CDR3 in amino acids: CSALRRATNEKLFF. CDR3 nucleotide sequence: TGCAGTGCCCTGCGCCGTGCAACTAATGAAAAACTGTTTTTT. V and J are TRBV20-1 and TRBJ1-4, with D uncertain. V was cut by 6 bases and J by 0 bases, with 11 bases left in between. CDR1 DFQATT and CDR2 SNEGSKA come from the germline V gene (reference sequence). The CDR3 is 14 amino acids.

This clonotype was detected ten times or more. The V gene is TRBV12-3 or TRBV12-4, the J gene TRBJ2-5, with D maybe TRBD2 (5 bases). Trimming removed 1 base at V and 5 bases at J, with 11 bases between. The CDR3 is 14 residues long. As DNA, the CDR3 is TGTGCCAGCAGTTTAGGCGGAGGCCGCGAGACCCAGTACTTC. Translating gives CASSLGGGRETQYF.

The chain has TRBV4-3 and TRBJ2-5, with D unclear. The CDR3 totals 13 residues. V lost 0 bases and J 6 bases, leaving 8 bases between the germline ends. CDR1 LGHNA and CDR2 YSLEER come from the germline V gene. CDR3 DNA: TGCGCCAGCAGCCAAGAGTTGGTAAAGACCCAGTACTTC. Translated: CASSQELVKTQYF.

The rearrangement links TRBV7-2 to TRBJ1-5; D unclear. The CDR3 contains 11 residues. Trimming removed 10 bases at V and 7 bases at J, with 11 bases between. Germline CDR1 is SGHTA and CDR2 is FQGNSA. CDR3 nucleotides: TGTGCCATCGGCTCGGTCCAGCCCCAGCATTTT. It translates to CAIGSVQPQHF.

A note on this clonotype: With a much larger clone just one base away, this may be a read error. V usage is TRBV7-2 and J usage is TRBJ1-2, with unresolved D. The CDR3 covers 14 residues. From germline, CDR1 is SGHTA and CDR2 FQGNSA. The CDR3 loop is CASSLATANYGCTF. CDR3 bases: TGTGCCAGCAGCTTAGCCACAGCAAATTATGGCTGCACCTTC.

This clonotype was seen a handful of times. V is TRBV24-1 and J is TRBJ2-7, with D possibly TRBD1 on 6 matching bases. In germline, CDR1 is KGHDR, CDR2 SFDVKD. Between the trimmed V and J ends, which lost 10 bases and 6 bases, there was a span of 15 bases. The CDR3 contains 12 residues. The CDR3, as DNA: TGTGCCACGACACAGGGATCAAGCGAGCAGTACTTC. This codes for CATTQGSSEQYF.